The rows below give T cell receptor beta chains drawn from one sample of a study of molecular identifiers for immune sequencing clone quantification. TCRdb called the PCR reads again in MiXCR, with one record for every CDR3 protein. The table has 300,000 to 400,000 distinct CDR3 sequences, roughly 23% seen once. Material for sequencing was naive CD8+ T cells from blood, with Jurkat cell RNA spiked in. The receptors derive from a human donor in good health. Some libraries in this study had Jurkat cell RNA spiked in. Each CDR3 is given with its conserved first and last residue. The order of the fields is clone size, J gene, V gene, D gene, CDR3 protein, CDR3 DNA. The D gene is left open where the match is weak. Part of the rows lack a size; the others show once, few, many or a class for expanded clones.

>many|TRBJ2-7|TRBV4-2|.
CASSQAWERSRVYEQYF
TGTGCCAGCAGCCAAGCGTGGGAGCGGAGTAGAGTCTACGAGCAGTACTTC
>.|TRBJ2-7|TRBV30|TRBD2
CAWSELETSAAYEQYF
TGTGCCTGGTCAGAGCTCGAAACTAGCGCGGCCTACGAGCAGTACTTC
>many|TRBJ2-7|TRBV12-3/TRBV12-4|TRBD1
CASSPRGQGLFTYEQYF
TGTGCCAGCAGCCCACGGGGACAGGGTCTCTTTACGTACGAGCAGTACTTC
>many|TRBJ2-1|TRBV7-2|.
CASSSGNEQFF
TGTGCCAGCAGCTCGGGCAATGAGCAGTTCTTC
>many|TRBJ2-7|TRBV5-6|TRBD2
CASSTTSATYEQYF
TGTGCCAGCAGCACGACTAGCGCTACCTACGAGCAGTACTTC
>few|TRBJ1-1|TRBV12-3/TRBV12-4|.
CASSLIGGANTEAFF
TGTGCCAGCAGTTTGATTGGGGGCGCGAACACTGAAGCTTTCTTT
>many|TRBJ2-3|TRBV10-2|.
CASSGPQTGAPADTQYF
TGCGCCAGCAGTGGCCCCCAAACGGGGGCCCCGGCAGATACGCAGTATTTT
>few|TRBJ1-6|TRBV12-3/TRBV12-4|.
CASSFVVGARPYNSPLHF
TGTGCCAGCAGTTTCGTCGTCGGGGCGCGCCCTTATAATTCACCCCTCCACTTT
>many|TRBJ2-5|TRBV9|TRBD2
CASSAGGADRETQYF
TGTGCCAGCAGCGCCGGGGGGGCCGACAGGGAGACCCAGTACTTC
>many|TRBJ1-1|TRBV12-5|.
CASGLGVLHTEAFF
TGTGCTAGTGGTTTGGGGGTTTTGCACACTGAAGCTTTCTTT
>many|TRBJ2-2|TRBV24-1|TRBD1
CATSDLRDRNTGELFF
TGTGCCACCAGTGATTTGCGGGACAGGAACACCGGGGAGCTGTTTTTT
>many|TRBJ1-2|TRBV9|.
CASSPTSGVNGYTF
TGTGCCAGCAGCCCCACATCCGGGGTGAATGGCTACACCTTC
>.|TRBJ2-7|TRBV6-2/TRBV6-3|.
CASSYFIQEIYEQYF
TGTGCCAGCAGTTACTTCATACAGGAGATTTACGAGCAGTACTTC
>.|TRBJ2-7|TRBV6-2/TRBV6-3|.
CASSSRQPGDSYEQYF
TGTGCCAGCAGTTCCCGACAGCCCGGCGACTCCTACGAGCAGTACTTC
>many|TRBJ1-5|TRBV5-4|.
CASSLQGGDQPQHF
TGTGCCAGCAGCTTGCAAGGGGGGGACCAGCCCCAGCATTTT
>.|TRBJ2-6|TRBV14|TRBD2
CASSSLAGIRTSGANVLAF
TGTGCCAGCAGTTCACTAGCGGGTATAAGAACCTCTGGGGCCAACGTCCTGGCTTTC
>many|TRBJ1-6|TRBV27|.
CASSGRPTHNSPLHF
TGTGCCAGCAGTGGGAGGCCGACGCATAATTCACCCCTCCACTTT
>.|TRBJ2-7|TRBV11-2|.
CASSPSLGTEQYF
TGTGCCAGCAGCCCCAGCTTGGGTACCGAGCAGTACTTC
>few|TRBJ2-5|TRBV4-3|.
CASSQDPPRGSVGETQYF
TGCGCCAGCAGCCAAGATCCCCCCCGGGGGTCTGTCGGGGAGACCCAGTACTTC
>.|TRBJ1-5|TRBV6-2/TRBV6-3|.
CASSVAAYSNQPQHF
TGTGCCAGCAGTGTCGCAGCTTATAGCAATCAGCCCCAGCATTTT
>many|TRBJ1-1|TRBV20-1|.
CSARGQGMGTEAFF
TGCAGTGCTAGAGGGCAGGGAATGGGGACTGAAGCTTTCTTT
>many|TRBJ1-3|TRBV7-9|.
CASSYSGLSSGNTIYF
TGTGCCAGCAGCTATTCAGGTTTAAGCTCTGGAAACACCATATATTTT
>few|TRBJ2-7|TRBV29-1|.
CSVRKGQAFSSEQYF
TGCAGCGTCAGAAAGGGTCAGGCTTTTTCGTCCGAGCAGTACTTC
>many|TRBJ2-1|TRBV4-2|TRBD2
CASSQEIAGYNEQFF
TGTGCCAGCAGCCAAGAGATAGCGGGGTACAATGAGCAGTTCTTC
>.|TRBJ2-5|TRBV20-1|.
CTTNVADVEIRETQYF
TGCACCACTAACGTGGCGGACGTCGAAATAAGGGAGACCCAGTACTTC
>many|TRBJ1-4|TRBV15|TRBD1
CATSRRQGITNEKLFF
TGTGCCACCAGCAGGAGACAGGGGATAACTAATGAAAAACTGTTTTTT
>many|TRBJ2-5|TRBV29-1|.
CSVDLRSQETQYF
TGCAGCGTTGATCTACGGAGCCAAGAGACCCAGTACTTC
>many|TRBJ2-1|TRBV5-6|TRBD2
CASRMGVAGFYNEQFF
TGTGCCAGCAGGATGGGGGTAGCGGGGTTCTACAATGAGCAGTTCTTC
>many|TRBJ1-5|TRBV19|.
CASRLGLSNQPQHF
TGTGCCAGTAGGTTAGGGTTAAGCAATCAGCCCCAGCATTTT
>few|TRBJ1-1|TRBV12-3/TRBV12-4|.
CASGDMGYTEAFF
TGTGCCAGCGGAGATATGGGTTACACTGAAGCTTTCTTT
>many|TRBJ1-2|TRBV13|.
CASSLGIPDVMNYGYTF
TGTGCCAGCAGCTTAGGTATCCCCGACGTGATGAACTATGGCTACACCTTC
>many|TRBJ1-1|TRBV6-5|.
CASSYGGRMTEAFF
TGTGCCAGCAGTTACGGGGGGCGCATGACTGAAGCTTTCTTT
>few|TRBJ2-1|TRBV19|.
CASSIVPAYEQFF
TGTGCCAGTAGTATCGTTCCAGCCTATGAGCAGTTCTTC
>many|TRBJ2-1|TRBV29-1|.
CSGQGHQSSYNEQFF
TGCAGCGGGCAGGGACACCAGAGCTCCTACAATGAGCAGTTCTTC
>many|TRBJ2-7|TRBV5-3|.
CASSLAGSYNEQYF
TGTGCCAGCAGCTTAGCCGGGTCCTATAACGAGCAGTACTTC
>many|TRBJ1-5|TRBV12-3/TRBV12-4|.
CASSFILEGPPIMDQPQHF
TGTGCCAGCAGTTTCATTCTGGAGGGCCCCCCAATAATGGATCAGCCCCAGCATTTT
>.|TRBJ2-1|TRBV29-1|.
CTTAVGRYNEQFF
TGCACAACGGCTGTTGGGCGCTACAATGAGCAGTTCTTC
>many|TRBJ2-2|TRBV20-1|.
CSARVMDSGELFF
TGCAGTGCTAGAGTTATGGATTCCGGGGAGCTGTTTTTT